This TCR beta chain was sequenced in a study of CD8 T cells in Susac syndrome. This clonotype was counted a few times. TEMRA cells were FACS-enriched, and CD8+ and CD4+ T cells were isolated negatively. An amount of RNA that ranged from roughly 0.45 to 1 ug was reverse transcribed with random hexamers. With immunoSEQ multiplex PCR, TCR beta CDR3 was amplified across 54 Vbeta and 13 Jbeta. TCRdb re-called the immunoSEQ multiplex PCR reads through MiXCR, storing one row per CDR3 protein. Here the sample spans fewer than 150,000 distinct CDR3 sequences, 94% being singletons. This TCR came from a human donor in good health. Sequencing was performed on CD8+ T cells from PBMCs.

In DNA form, the CDR3 reads TGTGCCAGCAGTTCTACTAACACAGATACGCAGTATTTT. Its protein product is CASSSTNTDTQYF. This rearrangement joins TRBV27 to TRBJ2-3; D unresolved. V lost 4 bases to trimming and J lost 2 bases, with 7 bases between them. CDR1 MNHEY and CDR2 SMNVEV come from the germline V gene (reference sequence). This CDR3 contains 13 residues.